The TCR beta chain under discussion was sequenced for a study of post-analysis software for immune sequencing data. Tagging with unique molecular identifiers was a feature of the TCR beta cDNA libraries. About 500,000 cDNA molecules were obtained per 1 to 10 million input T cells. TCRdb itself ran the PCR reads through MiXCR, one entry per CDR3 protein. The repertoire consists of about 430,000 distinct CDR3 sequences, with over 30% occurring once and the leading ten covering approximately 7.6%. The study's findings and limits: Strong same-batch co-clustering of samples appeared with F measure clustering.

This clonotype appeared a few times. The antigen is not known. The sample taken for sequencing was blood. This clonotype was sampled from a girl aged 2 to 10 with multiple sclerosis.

CDR3 DNA sequence: TGCGCCAGCAGCCAAGTATTGGAGGGGGTGGAGACCCAGTACTTC. Amino acids: CASSQVLEGVETQYF. The chain employs TRBV4-1 and TRBJ2-5; D assignment may be TRBD1 or TRBD2 (6 bases each). CDR1 is MGHRA and CDR2 is YSYEKL in the germline V gene. There are 15 residues in the CDR3. V lost 1 base to trimming and J lost 5 bases, with 14 bases between them.